This TCR beta chain was profiled in a study of Ad26.COV2.S vaccination and SARS-CoV-2 variants (dated by TCRdb to the early 2020s). Regarding the complete study: Vaccine-arm donors came from COV1001, a multicentre, randomized, double-blind, placebo-controlled phase I-IIa trial of Ad26.COV2.S in healthy adults. Ad26.COV2.S was administered intramuscularly at 5 x 10^10 or 1 x 10^11 viral particles, either as a single shot or as two shots given 56 days apart. The specificity and breadth of SARS-CoV-2-reactive T cell receptors after Ad26.COV2.S vaccination were assessed by TCRbeta repertoire sequencing. A total of some 30 samples were included in the TCR-sequenced set, comprising some 20 Ad26.COV2.S vaccine recipients, 5 placebo recipients and 8 SARS-CoV-2 convalescent individuals. Participants in the trial were split at random into five groups of five each, receiving low-dose or high-dose Ad26.COV2.S once or twice, or else placebo on both occasions. Investigators did not know the trial group allocation while performing experiments and assessing outcomes.

The treatment or condition label, read with the paper, signifies: about 20 received Ad26.COV2.S at low or high dose, single or two shots; roughly five received placebo; per-sample allocation not given. For vaccine and placebo recipients, the sequenced repertoires came from samples collected on day 63 after the first injection. Between 29 July and 7 August 2020, Cohort 1b enrolled some 25 adults aged 18-55 years at one site in Boston, USA. Ad26.COV2.S was a replication-incompetent adenovirus type 26 vector that expressed a prefusion-stabilized SARS-CoV-2 spike protein derived from the original Wuhan strain. Remarks on this clone: Its antigen is unknown. No much larger clone is present one base from it, and per-base qualities are unavailable.

Results the study describes overall, beyond this receptor: Spike-specific TCR breadth was higher in Ad26.COV2.S recipients than in placebo recipients (P = 0.0014). After vaccination, substantial breadth of spike-specific CD8+ and CD4+ T cell responses was reported. Vaccine and placebo recipients had comparable non-spike TCR breadth, which fits with the vaccine containing only spike. The study lacked the statistical power to compare responses across vaccine doses or regimens. The authors noted that total T cell responses may have been underestimated by the TCR breadth and depth analyses.

TCRbeta CDR3 regions were sequenced with the immunoSEQ Assay. After extraction, genomic DNA underwent amplification by bias-controlled multiplex PCR, followed by high-throughput sequencing. Concerning the study's data processing: Collapsing and filtering of sequences were performed to quantify the absolute abundance of each unique TCRbeta CDR3 region. T cell fraction was estimated by normalizing TCRbeta template counts to usable DNA, which was measured by amplifying reference genes present in all nucleated cells. Repertoire TCRs were annotated as SARS-CoV-2-specific when V gene, CDR3 amino acid sequence and J gene were exactly matched to a known reactive TCR set. MIRA supplied the reference SARS-CoV-2 TCR set, which was filtered for enrichment in COVID-19-positive ImmuneCODE repertoires so that public or cross-reactive TCRs were removed. Using the MIRA antigens, annotated TCRs were further analysed by specific ORF or by position within an ORF. Depth was the summed frequency of annotated unique rearrangements, while breadth was defined as annotated unique rearrangements over total unique productive rearrangements. TCR breadth was compared between groups using two-sided Wilcoxon rank-sum tests. Drawn from immuneACCESS, this table holds only the in-frame rearrangements with V and J called that TCRdb kept. Clones are partly lost; checked studies trace under half to an unresolved V gene and leave the rest unexplained. V, J and clone size are those of that table, while D and trimming were read from the DNA. Counted in this sample were roughly 300,000 clones; approximately 86% of them appeared once. Of the sample, roughly a tenth falls within the top ten clones.

The TCR was taken from a person between 18 and 65 years old who received the Ad26.COV2.S COVID-19 vaccine or a placebo. The sample consisted of peripheral blood, taken in a trial of Ad26.COV2.S vaccine versus placebo.

The encoded CDR3 is CASSRGRSSGQPQHF. Read as DNA, the sequence is TGTGCCAGTAGTAGGGGCAGGTCCAGCGGTCAGCCCCAGCATTTT. The receptor chain draws on TRBV19 and TRBJ1-5; a tentative D call is TRBD1 (5 bases match). From the cysteine up to the phenylalanine, the CDR3 has a length of 15 residues. The kept DNA is CDR3 alone, 45 bases in frame from the first base. Via the germline V gene (reference sequence), CDR1 is LNHDA and CDR2 SQIVND. V loses 4 bases, J loses 6 bases, and the germline ends lie 16 bases apart.